This passage covers 18 T cell receptor beta chains from one sample sequenced in a study of T-cell memory formation after mild COVID-19. TCRdb independently ran MiXCR on the 5' RACE reads; one entry per CDR3 protein. Altogether about 470,000 distinct CDR3 sequences are present, 25% being singletons, with the ten largest covering roughly an eighth. Sequencing input: PBMCs or a T cell subset sorted from them (not recorded which). The receptors here all came from an adult woman who had mild COVID-19 (a few samples of this study predate the infection). Cell type and time point are not known.

This clonotype was seen only a few times. For the CDR3, the DNA is TGTGCCAGCAGCCAAGGAGGAGATCAGCCCCAGCATTTT. This translates into CASSQGGDQPQHF. This sequence joins TRBV3-1 and TRBJ1-5; D is unclear. Per the germline V gene, CDR1 is LGHDT and CDR2 is YNNKEL (reference sequence). Trimming took off 1 base at V and 5 bases at J, with 6 bases between the two ends. This CDR3 spans 13 amino acids.

The gene calls are TRBV15 and TRBJ2-7, with TRBD2 matching over 10 bases. This CDR3 has 19 residues. Germline CDR1 reads LNHNV; CDR2 reads YYDKDF (reference sequence). Unmatched junction bases numbered 17, after V lost 2 bases and J lost 4 bases. CDR3 in amino acids: CATSRKSASGSKVLYEQYF. CDR3 nucleotide sequence: TGTGCCACCAGCAGAAAGTCGGCTAGCGGGAGTAAAGTTTTGTACGAGCAGTACTTC.

The rearrangement joins TRBV9 to TRBJ1-1, with D perhaps TRBD1 (5 bases). Trimming pared 4 bases from V and 2 bases from J, leaving 9 bases between. The CDR3 is 13 residues long. Germline loops: CDR1 SGDLS, CDR2 YYNGEE. In DNA, the CDR3 is TGTGCCAGCAGCTCGACAGCAAACACTGAAGCTTTCTTT. This sequence encodes CASSSTANTEAFF.

The rearrangement joins TRBV4-1 to TRBJ1-2; D may be TRBD1 (5 bases). The V end lost 5 bases, the J end lost 4 bases, and 14 bases lay between the germline ends. This CDR3 region has 14 residues. Germline loops: CDR1 MGHRA, CDR2 YSYEKL. The CDR3 region is CASSFGGGSYGYTF. In nucleotides, the CDR3 is TGCGCCAGCAGCTTTGGGGGGGGGAGCTATGGCTACACCTTC.

The table lists this clonotype with a few counts. This chain uses TRBV29-1 with TRBJ2-7, with D maybe TRBD1 (5 bases). The germline V and J ends were trimmed by 4 bases and 1 base, with 11 bases remaining between them. CDR1 and CDR2 from the germline V gene are SQVTM and ANQGSEA. This CDR3 has 13 amino acids. The CDR3 DNA reads as TGCAGCGTTGTTTTGGCAGGGTCCTACGAGCAGTACTTC. This translates into CSVVLAGSYEQYF.

The CDR3: CASRKRLANYEQYF. DNA of the CDR3: TGTGCCAGCAGGAAGAGACTAGCGAATTACGAGCAGTACTTC. The genes are TRBV2 and TRBJ2-7; 8 positions match TRBD2. The junction had 8 bases not matched to a gene; V was cut back by 6 bases and J by 4 bases. The length of the CDR3 is 14 residues. Germline V gene lookup returns CDR1 SNHLY and CDR2 FYNNEI.

The rearrangement joins TRBV24-1 to TRBJ2-3; D gene uncertain. Germline assignment: CDR1 KGHDR and CDR2 SFDVKD. V was cut by 5 bases and J by 2 bases, with 7 bases left in between. The CDR3 contains 13 residues. CDR3 DNA: TGTGCCACCAGTGTATCAAACACAGATACGCAGTATTTT. Its translation is CATSVSNTDTQYF.

This chain uses TRBV11-2 with TRBJ2-5; weak D call: TRBD1 (5 bases). V shed 2 bases and J shed 5 bases, with 12 bases lying between them. Germline loops: CDR1 SGHAT, CDR2 FQNNGV. The CDR3 contains 14 residues. CDR3 region: CASSLTGMAETQYF. For the CDR3, the DNA is TGTGCCAGCAGCTTAACAGGCATGGCGGAGACCCAGTACTTC.

This clonotype was found a few times. CDR3 sequence: CASSLGLGDRTDTQYF. Written as DNA, the CDR3 is TGCGCCAGCAGCTTGGGTCTCGGGGACCGCACAGATACGCAGTATTTT. The V call is TRBV5-1, the J call TRBJ2-3; D is possibly TRBD1 or TRBD2 (5 bases each). CDR1 and CDR2 from the germline V gene are SGHRS and YFSETQ. This CDR3 region has 16 residues. V was cut by 0 bases and J by 1 base, with 12 bases left in between.

The rearrangement links TRBV5-6 to TRBJ2-3; D gene ambiguous. In germline, CDR1 is SGHDT, CDR2 YYEEEE. The CDR3 totals 14 residues. V dropped 0 bases and J dropped 4 bases, with 9 bases sitting between them. CDR3 sequence: CASSLDPRPDTQYF. In DNA form, the CDR3 reads TGTGCCAGCAGCTTGGACCCGAGACCAGATACGCAGTATTTT.

In its sample, this clonotype was seen a few times. The chain carries TRBV28 and TRBJ2-5; 12 nucleotides agree with TRBD1. The CDR3 runs 14 residues. The germline V gene encodes CDR1 MDHEN and CDR2 SYDVKM. V was clipped by 5 bases and J by 7 bases; unmatched bases: 5. CDR3 amino acids: CASSRGQGAGTQYF. The CDR3 DNA sequence: TGTGCCAGCAGTCGGGGACAGGGGGCCGGGACCCAGTACTTC. The full variable domain, its missing parts supplied by reference TRBV28 and TRBJ2-5, is DVKVTQSSRYLVKRTGEKVFLECVQDMDHENMFWYRQDPGLGLRLIYFSYDVKMKEKGDIPEGYSVSREKKERFSLILESASTNQTSMYLCASSRGQGAGTQYFGPGTRLLVL.

V and J are TRBV9 and TRBJ2-7; 8 bases align to TRBD2. This CDR3 contains 17 residues. Germline-derived CDR1 and CDR2 are SGDLS and YYNGEE. V was clipped by 3 bases and J by 1 base; unmatched bases: 12. This chain's CDR3 is CASSASLSGGGSYEQYF. CDR3 coding DNA: TGTGCCAGCAGCGCATCACTGAGCGGGGGAGGGTCCTACGAGCAGTACTTC.

The rearrangement joins TRBV12-3 or TRBV12-4 to TRBJ1-1; TRBD1 matches at 8 bases. CDR3 length equals 15 residues. V lost 4 bases, J lost 1 base, and 5 bases stayed unmatched. CDR3 bases: TGTGCCAGCAGTTCACTGGGACAGGCGAACACTGAAGCTTTCTTT. Its protein product is CASSSLGQANTEAFF.

CDR3 amino acids: CASSLARGLAGGPTYNEQFF. CDR3 DNA sequence: TGCGCCAGCAGCTTGGCCCGTGGGCTAGCGGGAGGGCCTACCTACAATGAGCAGTTCTTC. V is TRBV5-1 and J is TRBJ2-1; 12 positions agree with TRBD2. CDR1 and CDR2 (germline): SGHRS, YFSETQ. The ends lost 0 bases at V and 2 bases at J; junction bases unmatched: 12. The CDR3 runs to 20 residues.

This clonotype was seen at least ten times. The chain links TRBV6-2 or TRBV6-3 to TRBJ1-6, with a possible D match to TRBD1 (5 bases). The CDR3 consists of 15 residues. The germline gives CDR1 MNHEY, CDR2 SVGEGT. V lost 6 bases and J lost 8, with 17 bases in between. The CDR3 DNA reads TGTGCCAGCAGCTACGAGGGGTTTCGGGATTCACCCCTCCACTTT. This encodes CASSYEGFRDSPLHF.

The chain combines TRBV29-1 with TRBJ1-1; 7 bases are a match to TRBD1. With V trimmed by 6 bases and J by 2 bases, 9 bases remained unmatched. This CDR3 spans 14 amino acids. CDR1 is SQVTM, CDR2 ANQGSEA, per germline. The CDR3 sequence: CSVPGDRRNTEAFF. CDR3 sequence (DNA): TGCAGCGTCCCTGGGGACAGACGAAACACTGAAGCTTTCTTT.

This clonotype appeared a few times. The V call is TRBV6-2 or TRBV6-3, the J call TRBJ2-7, with 10 bases lining up with TRBD2. This CDR3 is 15 amino acids long. The germline V gene encodes CDR1 MNHEY and CDR2 SVGEGT. V lost 3 bases and J lost 5; bases outside the gene matches: 7. The CDR3 DNA reads TGTGCCAGCAGTTATACAGCGGGAGGGCTTGACGAGCAGTACTTC. Translated, it gives CASSYTAGGLDEQYF.

J is TRBJ2-3 and V is TRBV5-1; D ambiguous. CDR3 length: 12 amino acids. Trimming removed 0 bases from V and 5 bases from J, with 4 bases in between. Germline V CDR1 and CDR2: SGHRS, YFSETQ. The CDR3 DNA reads TGCGCCAGCAGCTTGGTTGAAGATACGCAGTATTTT. Its protein product is CASSLVEDTQYF.